The 20 T cell receptor beta chains listed next were all sequenced from one sample in a study of blood T cell repertoires in COVID-19 (dated by TCRdb to 2018 to 2020). Receptors were amplified or captured by the immunoSEQ multiplex PCR assay. TCRdb carries this immuneACCESS record with in-frame sequences only. Its versions omit some clonotypes, under half of them owing to an unresolved V gene in the studies checked, with the rest unexplained. Recorded for this sample are around 300,000 clones; over 70% of them occurred a single time. The ten largest clonotypes hold approximately 3.1% of the sample. The sample comprised peripheral blood. The receptor source for this set is a man aged 30 to 45 with active or convalescent COVID-19.

This clone came up a few times. This sequence joins TRBV3-1 (or the pseudogene TRBV3-2) and TRBJ2-4; TRBD2 might be the D (6 bases). The germline V gene encodes CDR1 LGHDT and CDR2 YNNKEL (reference sequence). The CDR3 loop spans 14 amino acids. The ends were cut back, 0 bases at V and 9 bases at J, with 12 bases in the middle. DNA of the CDR3: TGTGCCAGCAGCCAAGATCGGGGGTTTGGCATTCAGTACTTC. Protein sequence: CASSQDRGFGIQYF.

This chain links TRBV4-1 with TRBJ2-7; D remains unclear. V was trimmed by 0 bases and J by 0 bases, leaving 6 bases between them. The CDR3 runs 14 residues. Germline V gene sequence: CDR1 MGHRA, CDR2 YSYEKL. The CDR3 loop reads CASSQEAASYEQYF. The CDR3, as DNA: TGCGCCAGCAGCCAAGAGGCGGCCTCCTACGAGCAGTACTTC.

The rearrangement uses TRBV5-4 and TRBJ2-1; 8 nucleotides match TRBD2. V lost 3 bases to trimming and J lost 6 bases; unmatched junction nucleotides: 14. The CDR3 consists of 17 residues. Looked up from germline, CDR1 is SGHNT and CDR2 is YYREEE (reference sequence). The CDR3 nucleotides are TGTGCCAGCAGCTCGGGGGGGGCGGATGCCGGTGGCAATGAGCAGTTCTTC. Protein: CASSSGGADAGGNEQFF.

This clone turned up a few times. The V gene is TRBV19, the J gene TRBJ1-5; no clear D gene. This CDR3 has 13 residues. Trimming removed 4 bases from V and 3 bases from J, with 7 bases in between. The germline V gene encodes CDR1 LNHDA and CDR2 SQIVND (reference sequence). This CDR3 reads CASSNGLNQPQHF. Here the CDR3 DNA reads TGTGCCAGTAGTAACGGACTCAATCAGCCCCAGCATTTT. The complete variable domain, with remaining parts taken from reference TRBV19 and TRBJ1-5, reads DGGITQSPKYLFRKEGQNVTLSCEQNLNHDAMYWYRQDPGQGLRLIYYSQIVNDFQKGDIAEGYSVSREKKESFPLTVTSAQKNPTAFYLCASSNGLNQPQHFGDGTRLSIL.

The V and J genes are TRBV5-1 and TRBJ2-3, with D unclear. Trimming took off 4 bases at V and 2 bases at J, with 11 bases between the two ends. CDR1 and CDR2 (germline): SGHRS, YFSETQ. There are 14 residues in the CDR3. The CDR3 reads CASSPMGLTDTQYF. In DNA, the CDR3 is TGCGCCAGCAGCCCGATGGGCCTCACAGATACGCAGTATTTT.

Comments on this clone: The same CDR3 is also encoded by other DNA sequences in this sample. For the CDR3, the DNA is TGCGCCAGCAGCTTAGGCGGCCAAGAGACCCAGTACTTC. It encodes CASSLGGQETQYF. The V and J genes are TRBV5-1 and TRBJ2-5; D unresolved. Germline CDR1 is SGHRS and CDR2 is YFSETQ. The CDR3 is 13 amino acids. The V end lost 2 bases, the J end lost 1 base, and 6 bases lay between the germline ends.

This chain connects TRBV19 to TRBJ1-1; tentatively, D is TRBD1 (6 bases). Germline V gene data show CDR1 as LNHDA and CDR2 as SQIVND (reference sequence). Trimming took 3 bases from V and 2 from J, leaving 10 bases between them. The CDR3 totals 14 residues. The DNA for the CDR3 is TGTGCCAGTAGTATCCCAGGGGAAAACACTGAAGCTTTCTTT. It translates to CASSIPGENTEAFF.

The chain uses TRBV10-3 and TRBJ2-5; 11 positions match TRBD2. Trimming cost V 8 bases and J 1 base; bases outside gene matches: 12. The CDR3 extends over 17 amino acids. Germline CDR1 is ENHRY and CDR2 is SYGVKD. The CDR3 sequence is CAISEALAGAAQETQYF. The CDR3 DNA reads TGTGCCATCTCCGAGGCACTAGCGGGGGCCGCCCAAGAGACCCAGTACTTC.

The chain has TRBV4-3 and TRBJ1-6, with D perhaps matching TRBD1 (5 bases). Trimming stripped 0 bases from V and 13 bases from J, with 19 bases between. This CDR3 is 16 amino acids long. CDR1 LGHNA and CDR2 YSLEER come from the germline V gene. For the CDR3, the DNA is TGCGCCAGCAGCCAAGATGGCGGGACGGCCTTGAGGCCCCTCCACTTT. Translated: CASSQDGGTALRPLHF.

V and J are TRBV11-2 and TRBJ2-6; the D is unclear. The V end lost 3 bases, the J end lost 9 bases, and 12 bases lay between the germline ends. Germline CDR1 is SGHAT and CDR2 is FQNNGV. The CDR3 covers 14 residues. The CDR3 loop is CASSLLGGGNVLTF. The CDR3 DNA is TGTGCCAGCAGCTTGTTAGGCGGCGGCAACGTCCTGACTTTC.

The genes are TRBV12-2 and TRBJ1-2. TRBV12-2 is an annotated pseudogene. The CDR3 extends over 15 amino acids. CDR3: CASRLAREEARGYTF. CDR3 sequence (DNA): TGTGCAAGTCGCTTGGCTCGGGAAGAGGCCCGAGGCTACACCTTC.

V gene TRBV6-5 combines with J gene TRBJ2-5; D ambiguous. This CDR3 has 13 amino acids. The germline V and J ends were trimmed by 8 bases and 5 bases, with 15 bases remaining between them. CDR1 MNHEY and CDR2 SVGAGI come from the germline V gene. The CDR3 sequence is CASRNSGMETQYF. The CDR3 region has the DNA TGTGCCAGCCGGAACAGTGGAATGGAGACCCAGTACTTC.

The CDR3 nucleotides are TGCGCCAGCAGCCTCCTAGAGGACGGGCGGGGAGATGAGCAGTTCTTC. It translates to CASSLLEDGRGDEQFF. This rearrangement joins TRBV4-1 to TRBJ2-1, with D perhaps TRBD2 (6 bases). The CDR3 consists of 16 residues. The germline V gene has CDR1 MGHRA and CDR2 YSYEKL. The V and J ends lost 4 bases and 8 bases respectively, with 21 bases between them.

Details on this clone: The same CDR3 also results from other DNA sequences found in this sample. This chain links TRBV29-1 with TRBJ2-7; the D gene is possibly TRBD1 (8 bases). The V end lost 6 bases, the J end lost 1 base, and 13 bases lay between the germline ends. This CDR3 is built from 13 residues. The germline V gene has CDR1 SQVTM and CDR2 ANQGSEA. The CDR3 here is CSVGGTGSYEQYF. CDR3 nucleotides: TGCAGCGTGGGGGGGACAGGATCCTACGAGCAGTACTTC.

This clone was picked up a small number of times. The chain carries TRBV29-1 and TRBJ2-5, with D unresolved. CDR1 is SQVTM and CDR2 is ANQGSEA in the germline V gene. V dropped 4 bases and J dropped 2 bases, with 2 bases sitting between them. CDR3 length equals 10 residues. CDR3 nucleotide sequence: TGCAGCGTTGCTCAAGAGACCCAGTACTTC. Residues: CSVAQETQYF.

V gene TRBV11-2 combines with J gene TRBJ2-5; 9 nucleotides line up with TRBD1. The germline V gene has CDR1 SGHAT and CDR2 FQNNGV. The V and J ends lost 1 base and 5 bases, in that order; junction bases with no gene match: 5. CDR3 size: 15 residues. The CDR3 coding sequence is TGTGCCAGCAGCTTAGTACAGGGGGCGCGGGAGACCCAGTACTTC. Encoded protein: CASSLVQGARETQYF.

The chain uses TRBV19 and TRBJ1-6, with 9 bases identical to TRBD1. The J segment lost 10 bases and the V segment lost 1 base, leaving 5 bases of the junction unmatched. The CDR3 spans 15 residues. Germline CDR1 reads LNHDA; CDR2 reads SQIVND (reference sequence). The CDR3 reads CASSIVDRGGSPLHF. CDR3 nucleotides: TGTGCCAGTAGTATAGTCGACAGGGGGGGATCACCCCTCCACTTT.

V and J are TRBV27 and TRBJ2-7; D is ambiguous. CDR1 and CDR2 (germline): MNHEY, SMNVEV (reference sequence). CDR3 length equals 12 residues. V lost 4 bases and J 2 bases, leaving 6 bases between the germline ends. The CDR3 sequence is CASSSKTYEQYF. CDR3 sequence (DNA): TGTGCCAGCAGTTCCAAAACCTACGAGCAGTACTTC.

The chain combines TRBV6-2 or TRBV6-3 with TRBJ1-1; unclear D gene. This CDR3 contains 17 residues. Trimming stripped 0 bases from V and 3 bases from J, with 17 bases between. Germline CDR1 is MNHEY and CDR2 is SVGEGT. The CDR3 protein is CASSYSPQQGGDTEAFF. DNA of the CDR3: TGTGCCAGCAGTTACTCCCCCCAACAAGGCGGGGACACTGAAGCTTTCTTT.

The chain joins TRBV6-4 to TRBJ2-2; perhaps TRBD1 as D (6 bases). This CDR3 is 14 amino acids long. CDR1 MRHNA and CDR2 SNTAGT come from the germline V gene. V dropped 7 bases and J dropped 0 bases, with 9 bases sitting between them. The CDR3 here is CASTDSSNTGELFF. The DNA for the CDR3 is TGTGCCAGCACGGACAGTTCGAACACCGGGGAGCTGTTTTTT.